Reported below is one TCR beta chain. Its matching antigen is unknown. Repertoires were generated with immunoSEQ multiplex PCR, while TCRdb's copy carries only in-frame clones and drops some. Found here are roughly 140,000 clones, more than 85% of them singletons; the top ten hold under 0.8%. The source of the sample is a study of cytomegalovirus exposure and HLA in healthy donors. V lost 1 base to trimming and J lost 0 bases; unmatched junction nucleotides: 6. From germline, CDR1 is SGHRS and CDR2 YFSETQ. The CDR3 is 17 residues long. General observations from the study: First-cohort TCR clusters tended to co-occur in the approximately 110 validation repertoires, a later analysis found. The study listed 150 to 200 cytomegalovirus-associated TCR beta chains.

Input material: PBMCs. The gene calls are TRBV5-1 and TRBJ2-1; 8 bases align to TRBD2. This sequence originates from a man between 18 and 35 years old in good health and CMV-seronegative. In DNA, the CDR3 is TGCGCCAGCAGCTTGAGCAGCGGGGGAAGCTCCTACAATGAGCAGTTCTTC. Translating it yields CASSLSSGGSSYNEQFF.